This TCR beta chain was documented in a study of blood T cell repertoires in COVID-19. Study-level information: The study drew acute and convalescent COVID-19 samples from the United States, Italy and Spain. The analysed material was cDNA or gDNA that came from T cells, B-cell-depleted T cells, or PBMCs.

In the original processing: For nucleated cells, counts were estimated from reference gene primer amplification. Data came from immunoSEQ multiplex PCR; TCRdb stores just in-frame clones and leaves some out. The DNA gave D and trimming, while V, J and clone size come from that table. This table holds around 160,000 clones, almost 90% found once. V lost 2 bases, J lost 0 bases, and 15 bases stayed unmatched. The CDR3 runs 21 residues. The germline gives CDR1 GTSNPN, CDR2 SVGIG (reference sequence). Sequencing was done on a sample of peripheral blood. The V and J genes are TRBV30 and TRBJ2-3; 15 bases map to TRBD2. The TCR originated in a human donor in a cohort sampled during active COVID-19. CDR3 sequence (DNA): TGTGCCTGGAGTCCGCCTTGGACTAGCGGGAGGGCCTTTTCCAGCACAGATACGCAGTATTTT. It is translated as CAWSPPWTSGRAFSSTDTQYF.